A single sample gave rise to the 8 T cell receptor beta chains below, sequenced in a study of spatial heterogeneity in lung cancer. Described time point: sample taken at primary tumor resection. These receptors are not linked to any known antigen. General study findings and limits: Tumor mutation counts were tracked by expanded intratumoral alpha and beta TCR counts.

TCRdb recomputed calls from the 5' RACE reads with MiXCR, one row per CDR3 protein. The repertoire holds around 95,000 distinct CDR3 sequences, 4.4% seen once, with around 20% in the top ten. Source: lung tumor tissue, taken at surgery. The receptors derive from a male donor with early-stage non-small cell lung cancer.

This clonotype was counted at least ten times. The chain links TRBV5-6 to TRBJ2-3; possibly TRBD1 for D (5 bases). This CDR3 has 13 residues. Germline V gene sequence: CDR1 SGHDT, CDR2 YYEEEE. V was cut by 0 bases and J by 6 bases, with 8 bases left in between. The CDR3 sequence is CASSLGQLDTQYF. CDR3 nucleotide sequence: TGTGCCAGCAGCTTGGGACAGCTTGATACGCAGTATTTT. The variable domain in full, with the rest retrieved from reference TRBV5-6 and TRBJ2-3, is DAGVTQSPTHLIKTRGQQVTLRCSPKSGHDTVSWYQQALGQGPQFIFQYYEEEERQRGNFPDRFSGHQFPNYSSELNVNALLLGDSALYLCASSLGQLDTQYFGPGTRLTVL.

This clonotype was picked up many times. The chain joins TRBV5-1 to TRBJ1-1; D might be TRBD1 (6 bases). The V gene's germline CDR1 is SGHRS and CDR2 YFSETQ. The CDR3 runs 15 residues. Trimming stripped 4 bases from V and 3 bases from J, with 16 bases between. DNA for the CDR3: TGCGCCAGCAGCGTCTACAGGGTCGGGGACACTGAAGCTTTCTTT. Amino acids: CASSVYRVGDTEAFF.

This clonotype was seen many times. The chain employs TRBV14 and TRBJ2-2, with 7 positions matching TRBD2. V trimming: 5 bases; J trimming: 6 bases; junction bases outside the gene matches: 6. This CDR3 region has 14 residues. Per germline, CDR1 SGHDN and CDR2 FVKESK. The CDR3 loop is CASSGRAVSGELFF. The CDR3 region has the DNA TGTGCCAGCAGCGGGAGGGCCGTGTCCGGGGAGCTGTTTTTT.

V and J are TRBV30 and TRBJ2-3, with 7 bases that match TRBD2. Looked up from germline, CDR1 is GTSNPN and CDR2 is SVGIG (reference sequence). The CDR3 contains 15 residues. J gave up 6 bases and V 0 bases, and 9 bases lay outside the gene matches. The CDR3 DNA sequence: TGTGCCTGGAGTGTACGCGGGAGCGGCGGGGATACGCAGTATTTT. Protein: CAWSVRGSGGDTQYF.

The chain is built from TRBV20-1 and TRBJ2-5, with D perhaps TRBD2 (6 bases). Germline CDR1 is DFQATT and CDR2 is SNEGSKA (reference sequence). The germline V and J ends were trimmed by 4 bases and 2 bases, with 11 bases remaining between them. The CDR3 covers 13 residues. The CDR3 DNA reads TGCAGTGCTACCCAGCGGGTGCAAGAGACCCAGTACTTC. The encoded protein is CSATQRVQETQYF.

In its sample, this clonotype was seen many times. The chain combines TRBV12-3 or TRBV12-4 with TRBJ1-1, with TRBD1 matching 10 bases. Unmatched junction bases numbered 14, after V lost 4 bases and J lost 6 bases. This CDR3 is built from 17 residues. Here the CDR3 DNA reads TGTGCCAGCAGTTACGGGACAGGGGTAAATTTGGACGCTGAAGCTTTCTTT. Amino acid sequence: CASSYGTGVNLDAEAFF.

This clonotype was seen repeatedly, ten times or more. CDR3 in DNA: TGTGCCACCAGTGATAAAAGCGGGTGGTCCTACAATGAGCAGTTCTTC. It specifies CATSDKSGWSYNEQFF. The chain uses TRBV24-1 and TRBJ2-1, with D possibly being TRBD2 (6 bases). CDR3 length: 16 residues. Trimming removed 3 bases from V and 1 base from J, with 12 bases in between. CDR1 is KGHDR and CDR2 is SFDVKD in the germline V gene.

In this sample, this clonotype turned up many times. The chain has TRBV20-1 and TRBJ2-1, with 8 bases matching TRBD2. The V segment lost 6 bases and the J segment 8 bases; nucleotides outside the gene matches: 12. The CDR3 contains 14 residues. Germline V CDR1 and CDR2: DFQATT, SNEGSKA (reference sequence). The chain's CDR3 is CSARRPSGSDEQFF. The DNA of the CDR3 is TGCAGTGCAAGAAGGCCCAGCGGGAGCGATGAGCAGTTCTTC.